This paragraph covers one TCR beta chain sequence. Its specificity is unknown. CD4+ cells of the naive, central memory, regulatory and stem cell-like memory types were sorted via CD45RO/CCR7/CD25/CD127/CD95/CD27. Expressed TCRB transcripts were sequenced because the isolated RNA had all been reverse transcribed beforehand. Profiled with immunoSEQ multiplex PCR; TCRdb holds only in-frame clones, not every one. This table holds some 370,000 clones, 8.5% to 10% found once. This sample was taken from a study of beta chain features in type 1 diabetes. Study-wide points: Reads derived from cDNA could over-represent cells showing high TCR expression. A moderate, significant TCRB CDR3 shortening appeared in type 1 diabetes across four CD4+ subsets. Any PCR bias toward short templates would affect both groups alike.

The sequence came from a man under 40 with type 1 diabetes. The sample was central memory CD4+ T cells from blood.

CDR3 amino acids: CASSSGGGLGYNEQFF. CDR3 nucleotides: TGTGCCAGCAGCTCCGGCGGGGGACTCGGATACAATGAGCAGTTCTTC. This chain uses TRBV7-9 with TRBJ2-1, with 7 bases fitting TRBD2. This CDR3 comprises 16 residues. J was trimmed by 4 bases and V by 4 bases; bases with no gene match: 10. CDR1 is SEHNR, CDR2 FQNEAQ, per germline (reference sequence).